The source of this TCR beta chain is a study of Graves' ophthalmopathy and Graves' hyperthyroidism. CDR3 size: 11 residues. V was cut by 4 bases and J by 3 bases, with 7 bases left in between. CDR1 SQVTM and CDR2 ANQGSEA come from the germline V gene. As the template, RNA transcripts were used to amplify TCR beta CDR3 regions. HTBI primers were used in a first-round RT-PCR, which preceded a second-round multiplex PCR. TCRdb independently ran MiXCR on the multiplex PCR reads; one entry per CDR3 protein. The table lists under 200,000 distinct CDR3 sequences, over 35% of them singletons. This clonotype was counted ten times or more. Its antigen is undetermined. General study findings and limits: Detection in blood was also observed for most expanded thyroid clonotypes above 0.001 frequency. Ophthalmopathy could be told apart from stable hyperthyroidism by a 13-signature model (about 88% sensitivity, over 65% specificity).

The sequenced material came from peripheral blood. The chain recombines TRBV29-1 with TRBJ2-7; no firm D call. The source is a woman aged 40 to 55 with Graves' ophthalmopathy. Written as DNA, the CDR3 is TGCAGCGTTGGACAAATCTACGAGCAGTACTTC. It translates to CSVGQIYEQYF.